This T cell receptor (beta chain) appears in the sequencing data of a study of human T cells and chemical hapten exposure (TCRdb year 2021). General notes on the study: Libraries were pooled for sequencing, and per-sample TCR yields varied mainly because of small differences in library volumes within the pool. Both TCR alpha and TCR beta chains were sequenced from each blood RNA sample. Peripheral blood TCR repertoire changes were tracked in vivo in alopecia patients during primary and secondary sensitization to the hapten diphenylcyclopropenone (DPC). Results and caveats for the whole study, not just this receptor: After repeated subsampling, changes were observed in the strength of the expansion versus patch-test correlation and in the threshold at which the correlation became significant. DPC sensitization did not change how many TCRs were above 1 in 1000 frequency, and no evidence was found of alterations in global repertoire structure.

Concerning this clonotype itself: This receptor's antigen is unknown. No base-level quality is on record; no much larger clone is a single base apart.

The CDR3 sequence holds 15 residues, the cysteine and phenylalanine included. The kept DNA is CDR3 alone, 45 bases in frame from the first base. V is reduced by 0 bases and J by 6 bases, leaving a spacing of 14 bases between them. For CDR1 and CDR2, the germline V gene (reference sequence) lists MNHEY and SMNVEV. The label giving this sample's time point can be read as: healthy volunteer bleed at 2 weeks. Unfractionated whole blood was collected in Tempus Blood RNA tubes, and total RNA was extracted from that blood. A handful of healthy volunteers acted as controls for TCR sequencing and had blood drawn at day 0, 2 weeks and 6 weeks. Libraries came from RACE. Reads for this sample came from a NextSeq 500. During library preparation, unique molecular identifiers were attached to individual cDNA molecules so that TCRs could be counted quantitatively and reproducibly. The authors processed their data as follows. A median of around 100,000 TCRs per sample was observed, with a range of roughly 23,224 to 750,000. The Decombinator software suite was used to annotate V, J and CDR3 in the TCR reads. For PS versus PT1 abundance plots, all samples were subsampled to the same number of TCRs (28,000). Expanded TCRs were defined as absent before sensitization and observed at least eight times at the 2-week time point. Starting from the raw public reads, TCRdb applied fastp trimming at Q25, assembled clones with MiXCR and retained in-frame beta chains. Each CDR3 protein gets just one entry, which takes the most common genes and DNA from the rows behind it. These V and J calls rely on TCRdb rather than the paper's analysis. This sample holds roughly 100,000 distinct CDR3 sequences; around 8.8% were observed only once. 2.9% of the sample is taken by the ten largest.

The chain is assembled from TRBV27 and TRBJ1-1, with no reliable assignment of the D segment. The sequence was obtained from a female donor in good health. Some clones in this sample may be carry-over from other donors' samples. Sequenced input: whole blood. The bases are TGTGCCAGCAGTTTATCGGTGTTAGACGGAGCTGAAGCTTTCTTT. It translates as CASSLSVLDGAEAFF.